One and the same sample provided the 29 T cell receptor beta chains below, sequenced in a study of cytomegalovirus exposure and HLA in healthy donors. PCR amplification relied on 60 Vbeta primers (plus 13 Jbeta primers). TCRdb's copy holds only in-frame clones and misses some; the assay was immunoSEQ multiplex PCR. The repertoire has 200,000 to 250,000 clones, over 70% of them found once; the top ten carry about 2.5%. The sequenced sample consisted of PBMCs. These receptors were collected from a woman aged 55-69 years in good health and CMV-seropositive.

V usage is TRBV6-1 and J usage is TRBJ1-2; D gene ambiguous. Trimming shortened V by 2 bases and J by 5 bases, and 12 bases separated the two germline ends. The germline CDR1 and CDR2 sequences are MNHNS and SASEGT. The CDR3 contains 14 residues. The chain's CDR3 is CASSEHPVEYGYTF. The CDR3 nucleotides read TGTGCCAGCAGTGAACATCCGGTAGAGTATGGCTACACCTTC.

The CDR3 nucleotides read TGTGCCAGCACCTGGGACAGGGCAACAGATACGCAGTATTTT. The encoded protein is CASTWDRATDTQYF. The genes are TRBV5-6 and TRBJ2-3, with 9 positions matching TRBD1. Trimming removed 6 bases from V and 3 bases from J; junction bases left unmatched: 5. The CDR3 is 14 amino acids. Germline values: CDR1 SGHDT, CDR2 YYEEEE. Supplemented by reference TRBV5-6 and TRBJ2-3, the full variable domain reads DAGVTQSPTHLIKTRGQQVTLRCSPKSGHDTVSWYQQALGQGPQFIFQYYEEEERQRGNFPDRFSGHQFPNYSSELNVNALLLGDSALYLCASTWDRATDTQYFGPGTRLTVL.

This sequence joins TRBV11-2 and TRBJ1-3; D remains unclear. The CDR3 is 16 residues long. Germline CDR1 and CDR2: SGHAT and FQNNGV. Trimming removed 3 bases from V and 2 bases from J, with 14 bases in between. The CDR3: CASSFLSRSPGNTIYF. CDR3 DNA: TGTGCCAGCAGCTTCTTGAGCCGCTCCCCTGGAAACACCATATATTTT.

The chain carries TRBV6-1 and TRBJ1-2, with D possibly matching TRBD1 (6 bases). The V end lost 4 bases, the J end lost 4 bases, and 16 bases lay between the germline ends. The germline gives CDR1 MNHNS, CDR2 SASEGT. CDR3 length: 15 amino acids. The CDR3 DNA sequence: TGTGCCAGCAGTGCTCGTGCGGGGGGCGGCTATGGCTACACCTTC. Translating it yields CASSARAGGGYGYTF.

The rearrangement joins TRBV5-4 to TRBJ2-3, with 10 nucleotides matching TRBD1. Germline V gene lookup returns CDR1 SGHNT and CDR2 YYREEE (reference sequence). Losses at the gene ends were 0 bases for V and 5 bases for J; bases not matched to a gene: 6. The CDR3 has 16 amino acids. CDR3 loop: CASSLGGQGMGDTQYF. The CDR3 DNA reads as TGTGCCAGCAGCTTGGGGGGACAGGGGATGGGAGATACGCAGTATTTT.

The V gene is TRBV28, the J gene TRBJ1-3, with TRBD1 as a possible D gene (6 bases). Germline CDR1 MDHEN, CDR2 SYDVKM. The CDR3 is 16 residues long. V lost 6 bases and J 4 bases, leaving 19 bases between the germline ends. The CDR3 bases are TGTGCCAGCAGATCAACCGGGACAAGCGCCGGAAACACCATATATTTT. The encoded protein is CASRSTGTSAGNTIYF.

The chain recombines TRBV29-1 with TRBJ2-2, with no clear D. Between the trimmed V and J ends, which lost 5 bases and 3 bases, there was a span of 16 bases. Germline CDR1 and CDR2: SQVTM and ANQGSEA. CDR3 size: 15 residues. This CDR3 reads CSVLVPSEDTGELFF. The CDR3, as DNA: TGCAGCGTTTTGGTACCCAGTGAGGACACCGGGGAGCTGTTTTTT.

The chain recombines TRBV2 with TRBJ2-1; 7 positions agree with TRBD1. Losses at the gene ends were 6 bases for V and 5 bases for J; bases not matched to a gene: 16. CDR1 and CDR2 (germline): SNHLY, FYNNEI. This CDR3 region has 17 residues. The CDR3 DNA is TGTGCCAGCAGGGCCCCCTGGCAGTACAGGGGAAACAATGAGCAGTTCTTC. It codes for CASRAPWQYRGNNEQFF.

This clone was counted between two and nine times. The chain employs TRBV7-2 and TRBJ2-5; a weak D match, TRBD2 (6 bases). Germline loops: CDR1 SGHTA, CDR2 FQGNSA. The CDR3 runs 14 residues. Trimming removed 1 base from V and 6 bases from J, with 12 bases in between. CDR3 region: CASSLGGEIKTQYF. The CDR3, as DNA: TGTGCCAGCAGCTTAGGGGGGGAAATAAAGACCCAGTACTTC.

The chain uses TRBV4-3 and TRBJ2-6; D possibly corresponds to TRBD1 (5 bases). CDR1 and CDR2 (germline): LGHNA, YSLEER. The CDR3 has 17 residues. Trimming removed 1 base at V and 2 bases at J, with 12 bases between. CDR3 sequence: CASSQAFRTTGANVLTF. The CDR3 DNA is TGCGCCAGCAGCCAAGCTTTCCGGACAACTGGGGCCAACGTCCTGACTTTC.

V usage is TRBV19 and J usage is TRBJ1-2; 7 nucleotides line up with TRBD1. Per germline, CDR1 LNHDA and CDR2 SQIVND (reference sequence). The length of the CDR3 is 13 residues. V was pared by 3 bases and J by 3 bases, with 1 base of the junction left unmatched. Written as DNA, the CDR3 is TGTGCCAGTAGTATGGGACAGTACTATGGCTACACCTTC. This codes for CASSMGQYYGYTF.

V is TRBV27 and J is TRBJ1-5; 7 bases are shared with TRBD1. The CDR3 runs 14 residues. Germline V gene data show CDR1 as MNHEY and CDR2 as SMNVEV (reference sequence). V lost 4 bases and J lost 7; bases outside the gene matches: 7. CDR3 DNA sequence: TGTGCCAGCAGTTCTACAGGGGCTCCCCAGCCCCAGCATTTT. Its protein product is CASSSTGAPQPQHF.

Here the CDR3 reads CASSPPSSGNEQYF. CDR3 DNA: TGTGCCAGCTCACCACCGTCTAGCGGGAACGAGCAGTACTTC. This chain uses TRBV18 with TRBJ2-7, with 9 bases lining up with TRBD2. The V gene's germline CDR1 is KGHSH and CDR2 LQKENI. With V trimmed by 0 bases and J by 5 bases, 2 bases remained unmatched. The CDR3 is made up of 14 amino acids.

The CDR3: CASSESGSSPNEQFF. The CDR3 DNA follows: TGCGCCAGCAGTGAGTCGGGGTCTAGCCCAAATGAGCAGTTCTTC. J is TRBJ2-1 and V is TRBV10-1; perhaps TRBD2 as D (5 bases). Germline values: CDR1 WNHNN, CDR2 SYGVQD (reference sequence). V lost 0 bases and J lost 7, with 13 bases in between. This CDR3 is built from 15 residues.

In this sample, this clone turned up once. CDR3 nucleotide sequence: TGTGCCAGCAGCATGAACACTGAAGCTTTCTTT. It specifies CASSMNTEAFF. This sequence joins TRBV6-6 and TRBJ1-1; D uncertain. Germline CDR1 reads MNHNY; CDR2 reads SVGAGI (reference sequence). V was clipped by 6 bases and J by 0 bases, with 2 bases between them. This CDR3 region has 11 residues.

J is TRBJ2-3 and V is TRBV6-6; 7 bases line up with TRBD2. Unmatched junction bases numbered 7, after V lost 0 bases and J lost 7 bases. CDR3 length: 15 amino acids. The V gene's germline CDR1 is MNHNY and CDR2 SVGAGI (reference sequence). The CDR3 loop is CASSYSDRGRHTQYF. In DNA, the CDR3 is TGTGCCAGCAGTTACTCGGACCGCGGGAGACATACGCAGTATTTT.

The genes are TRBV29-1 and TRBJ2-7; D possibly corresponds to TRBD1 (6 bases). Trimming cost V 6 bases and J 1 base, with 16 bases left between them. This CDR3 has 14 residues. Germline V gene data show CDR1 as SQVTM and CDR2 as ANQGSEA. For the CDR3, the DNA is TGCAGCGTCCTGGGACACCAGGAGTCCTACGAGCAGTACTTC. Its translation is CSVLGHQESYEQYF.

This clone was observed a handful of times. CDR3 DNA: TGCAGCGTTGGGGCCAGTACAAGCACCGGGGAGCTGTTTTTT. This encodes CSVGASTSTGELFF. The V gene is TRBV29-1, the J gene TRBJ2-2; D gene ambiguous. CDR1 SQVTM and CDR2 ANQGSEA come from the germline V gene. Deletions cut 4 bases from V and 4 bases from J, with 13 bases between. The CDR3 has 14 residues.

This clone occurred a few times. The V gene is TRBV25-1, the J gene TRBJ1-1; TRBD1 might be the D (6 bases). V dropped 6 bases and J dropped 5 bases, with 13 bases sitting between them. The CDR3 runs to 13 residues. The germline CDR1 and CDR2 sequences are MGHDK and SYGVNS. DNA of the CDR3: TGTGCCAGCAGGGACAGCGGCGGGACTGAAGCTTTCTTT. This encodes CASRDSGGTEAFF.

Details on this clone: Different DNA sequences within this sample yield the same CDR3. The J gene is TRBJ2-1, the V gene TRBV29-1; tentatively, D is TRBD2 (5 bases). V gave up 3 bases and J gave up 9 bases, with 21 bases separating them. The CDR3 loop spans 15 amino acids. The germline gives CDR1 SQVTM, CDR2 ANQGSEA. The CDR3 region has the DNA TGCAGCGTTGATACGGGATCTTTCTCGCTCGGTGAGCAGTTCTTC. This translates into CSVDTGSFSLGEQFF.

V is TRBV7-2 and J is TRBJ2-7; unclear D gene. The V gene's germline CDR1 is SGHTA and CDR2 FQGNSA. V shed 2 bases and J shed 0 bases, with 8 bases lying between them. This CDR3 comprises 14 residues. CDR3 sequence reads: CASSLSGLSYEQYF. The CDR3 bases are TGTGCCAGCAGCTTATCAGGCCTCTCCTACGAGCAGTACTTC.

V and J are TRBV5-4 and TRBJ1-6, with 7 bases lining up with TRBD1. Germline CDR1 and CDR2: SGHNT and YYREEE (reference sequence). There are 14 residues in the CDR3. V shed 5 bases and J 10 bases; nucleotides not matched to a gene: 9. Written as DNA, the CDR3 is TGTGCCAGCAGTTTCCGACAGGGAAGATCACCCCTCCACTTT. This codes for CASSFRQGRSPLHF.

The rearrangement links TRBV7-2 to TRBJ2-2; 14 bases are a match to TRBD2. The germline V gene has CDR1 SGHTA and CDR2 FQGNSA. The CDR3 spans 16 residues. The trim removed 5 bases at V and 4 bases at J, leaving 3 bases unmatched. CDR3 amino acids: CASSRGLAGGTGELFF. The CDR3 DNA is TGTGCCAGCAGCCGTGGACTAGCGGGAGGCACCGGGGAGCTGTTTTTT.

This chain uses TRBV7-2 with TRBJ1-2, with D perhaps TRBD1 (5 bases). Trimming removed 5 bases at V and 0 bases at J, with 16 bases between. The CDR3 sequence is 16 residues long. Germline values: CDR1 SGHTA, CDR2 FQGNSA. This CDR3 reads CASSLSRQTSNYGYTF. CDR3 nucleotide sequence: TGTGCCAGCAGCCTATCCCGACAGACATCTAACTATGGCTACACCTTC. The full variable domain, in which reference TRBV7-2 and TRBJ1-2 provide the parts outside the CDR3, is GAGVSQSPSNKVTEKGKDVELRCDPISGHTALYWYRQSLGQGLEFLIYFQGNSAPDKSGLPSDRFSAERTGGSVSTLTIQRTQQEDSAVYLCASSLSRQTSNYGYTFGSGTRLTVV.

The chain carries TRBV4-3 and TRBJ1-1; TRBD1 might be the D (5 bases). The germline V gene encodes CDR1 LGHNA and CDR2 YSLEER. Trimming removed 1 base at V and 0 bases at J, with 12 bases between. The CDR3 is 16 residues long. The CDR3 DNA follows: TGCGCCAGCAGCCAAGGGCCAGGGCTTATGAACACTGAAGCTTTCTTT. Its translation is CASSQGPGLMNTEAFF.

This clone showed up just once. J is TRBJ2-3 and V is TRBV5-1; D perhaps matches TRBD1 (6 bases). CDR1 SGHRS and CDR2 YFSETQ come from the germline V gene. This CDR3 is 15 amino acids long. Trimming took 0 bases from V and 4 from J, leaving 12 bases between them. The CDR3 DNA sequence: TGCGCCAGCAGCTTGGTGGACAGAAGTGCAGATACGCAGTATTTT. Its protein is CASSLVDRSADTQYF.

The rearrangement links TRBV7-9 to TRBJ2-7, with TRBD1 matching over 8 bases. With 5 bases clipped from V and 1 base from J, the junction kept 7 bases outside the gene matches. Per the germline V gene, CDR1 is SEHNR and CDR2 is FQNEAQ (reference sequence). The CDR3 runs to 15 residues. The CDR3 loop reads CASSTRGPLSYEQYF. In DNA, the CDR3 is TGTGCCAGCAGCACCAGGGGGCCGCTTTCCTACGAGCAGTACTTC.

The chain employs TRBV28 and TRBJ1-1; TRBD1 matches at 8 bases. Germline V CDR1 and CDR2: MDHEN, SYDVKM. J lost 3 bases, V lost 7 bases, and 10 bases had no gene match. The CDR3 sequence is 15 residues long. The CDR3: CASITGQGWHTEAFF. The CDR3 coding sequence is TGTGCCAGCATAACAGGACAGGGCTGGCACACTGAAGCTTTCTTT. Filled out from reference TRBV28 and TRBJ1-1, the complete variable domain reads DVKVTQSSRYLVKRTGEKVFLECVQDMDHENMFWYRQDPGLGLRLIYFSYDVKMKEKGDIPEGYSVSREKKERFSLILESASTNQTSMYLCASITGQGWHTEAFFGQGTRLTVV.

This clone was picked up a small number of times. The CDR3 sequence is CASSPISGRKTGELFF. The CDR3 DNA sequence: TGTGCCAGCAGCCCGATCAGCGGAAGGAAGACCGGGGAGCTGTTTTTT. V is TRBV11-2 and J is TRBJ2-2; D may be TRBD2 (5 bases). This CDR3 is 16 amino acids long. The V gene's germline CDR1 is SGHAT and CDR2 FQNNGV. Deletions cut 5 bases from V and 5 bases from J, with 18 bases between. Filled out from reference TRBV11-2 and TRBJ2-2, the complete variable domain reads EAGVAQSPRYKIIEKRQSVAFWCNPISGHATLYWYQQILGQGPKLLIQFQNNGVVDDSQLPKDRFSAERLKGVDSTLKIQPAKLEDSAVYLCASSPISGRKTGELFFGEGSRLTVL.